The clone carrying this TCR beta chain has at least ten counts. Its target is not known. This sample stems from a study of human T cells and chemical hapten exposure. Time point here: patch test 1, 2 weeks after DPC sensitization. Treatment reported: therapeutic diphenylcyclopropenone sensitization with weekly scalp DPC. This CDR3 region has 14 residues. The germline V and J ends were trimmed by 1 base and 2 bases, with 6 bases remaining between them. The germline CDR1 and CDR2 sequences are LGHDT and YNNKEL (reference sequence). Findings and caveats of the study: With DPC sensitization, TCRs exceeding 1 in 1000 frequency showed no change.

Each CDR3 protein is one row after TCRdb ran MiXCR on the RACE reads. The repertoire holds about 340,000 distinct CDR3 sequences, with about 7% as singletons. The clonotype originates from a woman between 18 and 30 years old with alopecia areata. Some clones in this sample may be carry-over from other donors' samples. The V and J genes are TRBV3-1 and TRBJ1-5, with D tentatively TRBD1 (6 bases). The sample in question was whole blood, obtained in connection with sensitization to the hapten diphenylcyclopropenone (DPC). The CDR3 here is CASSQAGGNQPQHF. CDR3 nucleotides: TGTGCCAGCAGCCAAGCAGGGGGCAATCAGCCCCAGCATTTT. Filled out from reference TRBV3-1 and TRBJ1-5, the complete variable domain reads DTAVSQTPKYLVTQMGNDKSIKCEQNLGHDTMYWYKQDSKKFLKIMFSYNNKELIINETVPNRFSPKSPDKAHLNLHINSLELGDSAVYFCASSQAGGNQPQHFGDGTRLSIL.